A selection of T cell receptor beta chains follows, all from one sample in a study of blood T cell repertoires in COVID-19. Using immunoSEQ multiplex PCR, the repertoire was profiled, and TCRdb retains in-frame clones only, with some absent. The sample contains 250,000 or so clones, under 90% of which appear only once. Sequencing was done on a sample of PBMCs or T cells enriched from blood (not recorded which). The receptors here all came from a man aged 40-50 years who had recovered from COVID-19. The CDR3 runs from the conserved cysteine through the conserved F or W. The order of the fields is D gene, J gene, V gene, clone size, CDR3 DNA, CDR3 protein. D genes are given only for firm matches. The size of a clone is reported for some rows only, either as once, few or many, or as a class for expanded clones.

>-|TRBJ1-2|TRBV30|-
TGTGCCTGGAGTGTACGGGAGACAACCAACTATGGCTACACCTTC
CAWSVRETTNYGYTF
>TRBD1|TRBJ1-2|TRBV19|-
TGTGCCAGTAGTATATCGGGACAGGGTTACTATGGCTACACCTTC
CASSISGQGYYGYTF
>-|TRBJ1-1|TRBV10-2|-
TGCGCCAGCTACAGGGAATGGGAAGCTTTCTTT
CASYREWEAFF
>-|TRBJ2-7|TRBV4-1|-
TGCGCCAGCAGCCAAGTTAGTTACGAGCAGTACTTC
CASSQVSYEQYF
>TRBD1|TRBJ2-7|TRBV7-8|-
TGTGCCAGCAGCTTAGCCAGGGGGCGCCGAGGGGAGCAGTACTTC
CASSLARGRRGEQYF
>TRBD2|TRBJ2-3|TRBV29-1|-
TGCAGCGTTGAACTAGCGGGGACAGATACGCAGTATTTT
CSVELAGTDTQYF
>TRBD2|TRBJ2-7|TRBV30|-
TGTGCCTGGAGTCCGACGTCTAGCGGGTGGGCGGAGCAGTACTTC
CAWSPTSSGWAEQYF
>-|TRBJ2-1|TRBV12-5|-
TGTGCTAGTGGTTTGTTCGCAGGGCGTAATGAGCAGTTCTTC
CASGLFAGRNEQFF
>TRBD2|TRBJ2-1|TRBV15|-
TGTGCCACCAGCAGAGATCTAGGGGCTAGCGGGAGCGACGAGCAGTTCTTC
CATSRDLGASGSDEQFF
>TRBD1|TRBJ2-7|TRBV15|-
TGTGCCACCAGCACGACAGGGAGCTCCTACGAGCAGTACTTC
CATSTTGSSYEQYF
>-|TRBJ2-7|TRBV2|-
TGTGCCAGCAGTGAAAGGGAGCACTACGAGCAGTACTTC
CASSEREHYEQYF
>-|TRBJ2-3|TRBV7-9|-
TGTGCCAGCAGCTTAGTCCCCTCTGTTCCCACAGATACGCAGTATTTT
CASSLVPSVPTDTQYF
>-|TRBJ1-1|TRBV30|-
TGTGCCTGGATCCTACAGGGACCCACTGAAGCTTTCTTT
CAWILQGPTEAFF
>TRBD2|TRBJ2-3|TRBV11-2|-
TGTGCCAGCAGCGGACTAGCGGGCACAGATACGCAGTATTTT
CASSGLAGTDTQYF
>-|TRBJ2-3|TRBV5-6|few
TGTGCCAGCAGCTTGCGGGATTCAGATACGCAGTATTTT
CASSLRDSDTQYF
>-|TRBJ2-3|TRBV6-1|-
TGTGCCAGCAGTGAAGCGGGGACTAGCACAGATACGCAGTATTTT
CASSEAGTSTDTQYF
>TRBD2|TRBJ2-1|TRBV12-5|once
TGTGCTAGTGGTTTAGCTAGGGGCGGGAGCTATGAGCAGTTCTTC
CASGLARGGSYEQFF
>TRBD1|TRBJ1-2|TRBV28|few
TGTGCCAGCAATTCACAGGGGTATGGCTACACCTTC
CASNSQGYGYTF
>-|TRBJ1-2|TRBV30|-
TGTGCCTGGAGCCAATTTGGTCCGACCGGGAACTATGGCTACACCTTC
CAWSQFGPTGNYGYTF
>TRBD2|TRBJ2-5|TRBV9|-
TGTGCCAGCAGCGTATGGGCGGGGGGGGCCGTATACACCCAGTACTTC
CASSVWAGGAVYTQYF